This is a list of T cell receptor beta chains from one sample in a study of T-cell reconstitution after alpha-beta-depleted transplantation in children. MiXCR, applied by TCRdb to the PCR reads, yields one record per CDR3 protein. The sample gives some 340,000 distinct CDR3 sequences, under 13% of which show up once; under 3% is in the top ten. Sequenced material: PBMCs from the stem cell graft donor, taken from the stem cell graft. These receptors were collected from a human donor who donated a stem cell graft to a child with acute lymphoblastic leukemia. Both conserved end residues are part of each CDR3. D genes are given only for firm matches. Size values are once, few and many counts, or a class for expanded clones, and some rows have none.

v_gene	abundance	j_gene	d_gene	CDR3aa	CDR3nt
TRBV5-1	.	TRBJ2-3	TRBD2	CASSLAGTSGSLADTQYF	TGCGCCAGCAGCTTGGCCGGGACTAGCGGGAGCTTGGCGGATACGCAGTATTTT
TRBV4-2	few	TRBJ2-3	.	CASSQERSWGADTQYF	TGTGCCAGCAGCCAAGAGCGTTCTTGGGGAGCAGATACGCAGTATTTT
TRBV7-3	few	TRBJ2-5	TRBD1	CASSPGQGAAQETQYF	TGTGCCAGCAGCCCGGGACAGGGGGCGGCCCAAGAGACCCAGTACTTC
TRBV28	many	TRBJ2-5	TRBD1	CASNRQGLETQYF	TGTGCCAGCAACCGACAGGGTTTGGAGACCCAGTACTTC
TRBV9	few	TRBJ2-1	.	CASSVEGVLGAYNEQFF	TGTGCCAGCAGCGTGGAAGGGGTGCTGGGGGCCTACAATGAGCAGTTCTTC
TRBV12-3/TRBV12-4	.	TRBJ2-5	TRBD2	CASSRLAGRETQYF	TGTGCCAGCAGTCGCCTAGCGGGTCGTGAGACCCAGTACTTC
TRBV4-2	many	TRBJ1-2	.	CASSQVAPNGYTF	TGTGCCAGCAGCCAAGTTGCACCCAATGGCTACACCTTC
TRBV18	many	TRBJ2-1	TRBD2	CASPSGAITNEQFF	TGTGCCAGCCCAAGCGGGGCGATTACAAATGAGCAGTTCTTC
TRBV3-1	few	TRBJ2-1	.	CASSQPGTSYNEQFF	TGTGCCAGCAGCCAACCCGGGACCTCCTACAATGAGCAGTTCTTC
TRBV4-3	.	TRBJ2-7	TRBD1	CASSQGTGNSYEQYF	TGCGCCAGCAGCCAAGGGACAGGTAATTCCTACGAGCAGTACTTC
TRBV10-2	.	TRBJ1-1	.	CASTEGGNTEAFF	TGCGCCAGCACCGAAGGGGGGAACACTGAAGCTTTCTTT
TRBV6-2/TRBV6-3	few	TRBJ2-2	.	CASSYSIGRRTGELFF	TGTGCCAGCAGTTACTCGATAGGGAGGAGGACCGGGGAGCTGTTTTTT
TRBV4-3	.	TRBJ1-2	.	CASSQDLGGAGYYGYTF	TGCGCCAGCAGCCAAGATCTGGGGGGCGCAGGGTACTATGGCTACACCTTC
TRBV4-2	few	TRBJ1-1	TRBD1	CASRGQGSEAFF	TGTGCCAGCAGGGGACAGGGTTCTGAAGCTTTCTTT
TRBV7-8	.	TRBJ1-3	TRBD1	CASRDRMTDSGNTIYF	TGTGCCAGCCGGGACAGGATGACCGACTCTGGAAACACCATATATTTT
TRBV5-1	few	TRBJ1-5	TRBD1	CASSEQGAGQPQHF	TGCGCCAGCAGCGAACAGGGGGCAGGACAGCCCCAGCATTTT
TRBV4-1	.	TRBJ2-7	.	CASSQGPPFYEQYF	TGCGCCAGCAGCCAAGGTCCGCCTTTCTACGAGCAGTACTTC
TRBV20-1	.	TRBJ2-3	.	CSAKGSASTDTQYF	TGCAGTGCTAAAGGAAGCGCGAGCACAGATACGCAGTATTTT
TRBV5-1	few	TRBJ2-2	.	CASSLAPRWMTGELFF	TGCGCCAGCAGCTTGGCACCCAGATGGATGACCGGGGAGCTGTTTTTT
TRBV27	.	TRBJ1-4	TRBD1	CASSLYGRGGEKLFF	TGTGCCAGCAGTTTATATGGCAGGGGGGGTGAAAAACTGTTTTTT
TRBV4-3	few	TRBJ2-5	TRBD2	CASSQDRVAGGPETQYF	TGCGCCAGCAGCCAAGATAGGGTAGCGGGAGGCCCGGAGACCCAGTACTTC
TRBV29-1	.	TRBJ2-4	.	CSVEAMGAENIQYF	TGCAGCGTTGAGGCCATGGGGGCTGAAAACATTCAGTACTTC
TRBV20-1	few	TRBJ2-3	.	CSAPWRGPLTDTQYF	TGCAGTGCGCCATGGAGGGGACCCCTCACAGATACGCAGTATTTT
TRBV29-1	few	TRBJ2-7	.	CSVASQGPYEQYF	TGCAGCGTTGCTTCGCAGGGGCCCTACGAGCAGTACTTC
TRBV7-3	.	TRBJ2-5	TRBD2	CASSRGLAGVGEETQYF	TGTGCCAGCAGTCGCGGACTAGCGGGAGTGGGGGAAGAGACCCAGTACTTC
TRBV7-2	many	TRBJ1-5	.	CASSLGSIPSNQPQHF	TGTGCCAGCAGCTTAGGGTCAATCCCTAGCAATCAGCCCCAGCATTTT
TRBV6-2/TRBV6-3	.	TRBJ1-2	.	CASSWAVGLDYGYTF	TGTGCCAGCAGTTGGGCTGTGGGCCTGGACTATGGCTACACCTTC
TRBV28	many	TRBJ2-1	.	CASRTYNEQFF	TGTGCCAGCAGGACCTACAATGAGCAGTTCTTC
TRBV7-9	few	TRBJ2-5	.	CASSLDGKQETQYF	TGTGCCAGCAGCTTAGATGGCAAGCAAGAGACCCAGTACTTC
TRBV28	once	TRBJ2-7	TRBD2	CASRSSGSGSYEQYF	TGTGCCAGCAGGTCAAGCGGGAGTGGTTCCTACGAGCAGTACTTC
TRBV7-9	.	TRBJ2-1	.	CASRLGSYNEQFF	TGTGCCAGCAGGCTAGGGAGTTACAATGAGCAGTTCTTC
TRBV5-1	many	TRBJ2-3	.	CASSLGLVGTDTQYF	TGCGCCAGCAGCTTGGGCCTAGTAGGCACAGATACGCAGTATTTT
TRBV7-2	few	TRBJ2-7	.	CASSLRILYEQYF	TGTGCCAGCAGCCTCAGGATTCTCTACGAGCAGTACTTC
TRBV4-1	few	TRBJ2-1	TRBD2	CASSQGGLAGYNEQFF	TGCGCCAGCAGCCAAGGAGGACTAGCGGGATACAATGAGCAGTTCTTC
TRBV19	few	TRBJ2-5	.	CASSIRAWGLQETQYF	TGTGCCAGTAGTATCCGGGCGTGGGGGTTACAAGAGACCCAGTACTTC
TRBV27	.	TRBJ2-7	.	CASSFSAGMYEQYF	TGTGCCAGCAGTTTTTCGGCAGGGATGTACGAGCAGTACTTC
TRBV4-3	.	TRBJ2-1	.	CASSLAFGDSYNEQFF	TGCGCCAGCAGCCTTGCCTTTGGCGACTCCTACAATGAGCAGTTCTTC
TRBV5-5	.	TRBJ1-1	.	CASSLGVTGHTEAFF	TGTGCCAGCAGCTTGGGTGTTACAGGCCACACTGAAGCTTTCTTT
TRBV5-5	few	TRBJ1-4	.	CASSLARINEKLFF	TGTGCCAGCAGCTTGGCCCGGATTAATGAAAAACTGTTTTTT
TRBV6-2/TRBV6-3	.	TRBJ2-5	TRBD2	CASSSISGGGETQYF	TGTGCCAGCAGTTCCATCAGCGGGGGTGGAGAGACCCAGTACTTC
TRBV7-9	.	TRBJ1-6	.	CASKAGDNSPLHF	TGTGCCAGCAAAGCAGGCGACAATTCACCCCTCCACTTT
TRBV4-2	.	TRBJ2-6	.	CASSQDGQLSSGANVLTF	TGTGCCAGCAGCCAAGATGGTCAGCTGAGCTCTGGGGCCAACGTCCTGACTTTC
TRBV20-1	.	TRBJ2-7	TRBD2	CSASKPGLAGTQLSYEQYF	TGCAGTGCTAGTAAACCGGGACTAGCGGGTACGCAACTCTCCTACGAGCAGTACTTC
TRBV7-2	.	TRBJ2-1	TRBD2	CASSFKGLAGHGQFF	TGTGCCAGCAGCTTCAAGGGACTAGCCGGCCACGGGCAGTTCTTC
TRBV5-1	.	TRBJ2-1	TRBD2	CASSFSSGRWSYNEQFF	TGCGCCAGCAGCTTTAGTAGCGGGAGATGGTCCTACAATGAGCAGTTCTTC
TRBV12-3/TRBV12-4	.	TRBJ1-5	.	CASSSYLDAGNQPQHF	TGTGCCAGCAGTTCCTACCTAGACGCGGGCAATCAGCCCCAGCATTTT
TRBV6-1	.	TRBJ2-7	TRBD2	CASRLAGTGHEQYF	TGTGCCAGCAGGCTAGCGGGAACTGGGCACGAGCAGTACTTC
TRBV6-1	.	TRBJ2-1	.	CASRSLKGTPYDEQFF	TGTGCCAGCAGGTCACTAAAGGGAACTCCATATGATGAGCAGTTCTTC
TRBV19	few	TRBJ2-6	TRBD1	CASSTGTDGPSGANVLTF	TGTGCCAGTAGTACCGGGACAGATGGACCCTCTGGGGCCAACGTCCTGACTTTC
TRBV5-1	.	TRBJ2-7	TRBD2	CASSLRFSGGPYEQYF	TGCGCCAGCAGCTTGAGGTTTTCGGGAGGGCCGTACGAGCAGTACTTC
TRBV7-6	many	TRBJ2-2	TRBD1	CASSSPYRGSGELFF	TGTGCCAGCAGCTCCCCCTACAGGGGTTCCGGGGAGCTGTTTTTT
TRBV7-3	.	TRBJ2-1	.	CASSREMGSYNEQFF	TGTGCCAGCAGCCGAGAGATGGGATCCTACAATGAGCAGTTCTTC
TRBV10-3	few	TRBJ2-1	.	CAISERSPSSYNEQFF	TGTGCCATCAGTGAACGCAGTCCGAGCTCCTACAATGAGCAGTTCTTC
TRBV12-3/TRBV12-4	few	TRBJ2-2	.	CASSQGATQNTGELFF	TGTGCCAGCAGCCAAGGGGCCACCCAGAACACCGGGGAGCTGTTTTTT
TRBV7-8	.	TRBJ2-2	TRBD1	CASSLGQGVPGELFF	TGTGCCAGCAGCTTAGGACAGGGTGTGCCCGGGGAGCTGTTTTTT